The sequence of this T cell receptor beta chain was determined in a study of T cells in Graves' hyperthyroidism and ophthalmopathy. In its sample, this clonotype was seen a few times. Its antigen is currently unknown. Study results and caveats: Separation of ophthalmopathy from stable hyperthyroidism was achieved by a 13 V-J model.

Amplified TCR beta CDR3 regions came from RNA transcripts. The TCR CDR3 first-round RT-PCR relied on the HTBI primer set. MiXCR, applied by TCRdb to the multiplex PCR reads, yields one record per CDR3 protein. This sample has 250,000 to 300,000 distinct CDR3 sequences, with more than 15% found just once. The CDR3 sequence is 16 residues long. Per germline, CDR1 LNHDA and CDR2 SQIVND (reference sequence). After removal of 2 bases from V and 5 bases from J, the junction contained 10 bases not matched to a gene. The sequenced material came from blood. The chain has TRBV19 and TRBJ2-7; TRBD1 aligns across 9 bases. The source of this sequence is a woman aged 55-75 years with Graves' ophthalmopathy. The CDR3 DNA reads TGTGCCAGTAGTATACGGACCGGGACAGGGACCAACGAGCAGTACTTC. Amino acids: CASSIRTGTGTNEQYF.